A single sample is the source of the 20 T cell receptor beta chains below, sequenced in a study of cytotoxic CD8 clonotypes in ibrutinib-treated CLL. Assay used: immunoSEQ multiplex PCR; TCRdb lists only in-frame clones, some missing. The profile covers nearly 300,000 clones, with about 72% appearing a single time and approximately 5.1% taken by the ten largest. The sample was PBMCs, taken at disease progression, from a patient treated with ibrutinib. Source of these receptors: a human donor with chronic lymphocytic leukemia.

CDR3 protein: CASSLSKGVLSGNTIYF. The CDR3, as DNA: TGCGCCAGCAGCTTGAGCAAGGGGGTTCTCTCTGGAAACACCATATATTTT. The chain couples TRBV5-1 to TRBJ1-3; weak D call: TRBD1 (6 bases). The germline V gene encodes CDR1 SGHRS and CDR2 YFSETQ. Deletions cut 1 base from V and 0 bases from J, with 14 bases between. This CDR3 has 17 amino acids.

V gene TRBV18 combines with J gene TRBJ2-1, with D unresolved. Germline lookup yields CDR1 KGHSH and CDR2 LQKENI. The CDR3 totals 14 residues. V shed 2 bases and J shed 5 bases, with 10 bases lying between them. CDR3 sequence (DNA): TGTGCCAGCTCACCAGGGCCCCATAACAATGAGCAGTTCTTC. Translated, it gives CASSPGPHNNEQFF.

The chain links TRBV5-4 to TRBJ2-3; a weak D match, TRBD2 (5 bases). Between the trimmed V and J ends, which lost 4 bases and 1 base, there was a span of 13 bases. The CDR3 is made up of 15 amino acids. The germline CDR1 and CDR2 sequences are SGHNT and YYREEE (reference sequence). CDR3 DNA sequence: TGTGCCAGCAGCCTGGGAGCAGGACGCACAGATACGCAGTATTTT. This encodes CASSLGAGRTDTQYF.

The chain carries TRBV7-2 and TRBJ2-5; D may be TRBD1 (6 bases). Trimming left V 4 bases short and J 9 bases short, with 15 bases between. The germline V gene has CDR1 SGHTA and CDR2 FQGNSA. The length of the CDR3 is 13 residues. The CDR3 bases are TGTGCCAGCAGCTCACAGGGTCCCGGAGCCCAGTACTTC. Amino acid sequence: CASSSQGPGAQYF.

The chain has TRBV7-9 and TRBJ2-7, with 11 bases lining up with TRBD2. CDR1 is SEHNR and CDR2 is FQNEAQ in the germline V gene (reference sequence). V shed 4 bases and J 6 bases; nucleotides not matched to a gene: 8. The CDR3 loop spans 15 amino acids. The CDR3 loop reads CASSSTSGSYAEQYF. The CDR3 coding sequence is TGTGCCAGCAGCTCAACTAGCGGGAGTTACGCCGAGCAGTACTTC. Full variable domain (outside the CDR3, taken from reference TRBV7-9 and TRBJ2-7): DTGVSQNPRHKITKRGQNVTFRCDPISEHNRLYWYRQTLGQGPEFLTYFQNEAQLEKSRLLSDRFSAERPKGSFSTLEIQRTEQGDSAMYLCASSSTSGSYAEQYFGPGTRLTVT.

CDR3 DNA: TGTGCCATCAAACGACAGGGGGTCGGCACTGAAGCTTTCTTT. Its protein is CAIKRQGVGTEAFF. The chain carries TRBV10-3 and TRBJ1-1; TRBD1 matches at 9 bases. CDR1 is ENHRY, CDR2 SYGVKD, per germline. This CDR3 region has 14 residues. V shed 7 bases, J shed 4 bases, and the junction held 7 bases outside the gene matches.

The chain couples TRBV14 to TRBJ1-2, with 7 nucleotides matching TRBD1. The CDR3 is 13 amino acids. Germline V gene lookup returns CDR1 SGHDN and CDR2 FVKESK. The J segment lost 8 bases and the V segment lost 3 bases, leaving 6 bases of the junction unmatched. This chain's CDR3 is CASSQNRGGGYTF. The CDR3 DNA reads TGTGCCAGCAGCCAGAACAGGGGTGGCGGCTACACCTTC.

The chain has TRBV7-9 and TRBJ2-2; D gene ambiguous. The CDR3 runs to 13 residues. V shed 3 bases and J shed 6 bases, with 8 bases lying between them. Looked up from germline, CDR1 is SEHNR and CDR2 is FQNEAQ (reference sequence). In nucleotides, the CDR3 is TGTGCCAGCAGCTTTTCGATTCCCGGGGAGCTGTTTTTT. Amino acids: CASSFSIPGELFF.

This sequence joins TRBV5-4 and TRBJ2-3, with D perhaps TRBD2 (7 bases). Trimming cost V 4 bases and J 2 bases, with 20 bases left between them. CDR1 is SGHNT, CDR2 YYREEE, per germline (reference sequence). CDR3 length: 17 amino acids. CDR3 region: CASSTRWGGSTTDTQYF. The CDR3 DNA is TGTGCCAGCAGCACTCGCTGGGGGGGCTCAACCACAGATACGCAGTATTTT. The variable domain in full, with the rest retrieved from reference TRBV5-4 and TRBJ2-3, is ETGVTQSPTHLIKTRGQQVTLRCSSQSGHNTVSWYQQALGQGPQFIFQYYREEENGRGNFPPRFSGLQFPNYSSELNVNALELDDSALYLCASSTRWGGSTTDTQYFGPGTRLTVL.

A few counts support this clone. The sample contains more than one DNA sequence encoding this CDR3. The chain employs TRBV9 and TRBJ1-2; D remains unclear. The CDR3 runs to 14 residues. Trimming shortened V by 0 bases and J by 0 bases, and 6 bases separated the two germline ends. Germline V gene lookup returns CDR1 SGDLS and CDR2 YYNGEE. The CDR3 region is CASSVGTANYGYTF. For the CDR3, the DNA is TGTGCCAGCAGCGTAGGGACCGCTAACTATGGCTACACCTTC.

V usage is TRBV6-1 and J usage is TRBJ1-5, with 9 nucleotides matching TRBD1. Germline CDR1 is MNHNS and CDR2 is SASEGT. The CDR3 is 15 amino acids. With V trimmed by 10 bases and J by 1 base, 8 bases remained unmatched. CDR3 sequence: CATSRTGASNQPQHF. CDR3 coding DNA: TGTGCCACTAGTAGGACAGGGGCGAGCAATCAGCCCCAGCATTTT.

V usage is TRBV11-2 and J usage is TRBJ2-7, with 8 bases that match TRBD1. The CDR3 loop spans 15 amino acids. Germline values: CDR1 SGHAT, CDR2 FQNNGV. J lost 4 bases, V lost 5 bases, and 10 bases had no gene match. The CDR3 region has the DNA TGTGCCAGCAGCCCCCCCGGGACAGGTCTTTACGAGCAGTACTTC. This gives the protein CASSPPGTGLYEQYF.

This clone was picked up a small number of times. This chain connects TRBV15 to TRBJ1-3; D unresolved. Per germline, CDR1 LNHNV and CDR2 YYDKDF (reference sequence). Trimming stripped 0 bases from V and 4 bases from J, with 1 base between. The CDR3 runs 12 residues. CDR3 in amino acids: CATSREGNTIYF. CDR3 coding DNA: TGTGCCACCAGCAGAGAAGGAAACACCATATATTTT.

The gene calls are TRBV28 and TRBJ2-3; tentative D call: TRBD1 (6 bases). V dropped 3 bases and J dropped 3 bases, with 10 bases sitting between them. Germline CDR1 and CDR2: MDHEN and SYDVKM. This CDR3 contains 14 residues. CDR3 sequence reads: CASSFPGQTDTQYF. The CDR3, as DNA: TGTGCCAGCAGTTTTCCGGGACAAACAGATACGCAGTATTTT.

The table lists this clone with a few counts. In nucleotides, the CDR3 is TGCGCCAGCGGCTTAAACCGGGACAATGGCCACGAGCAGTACTTC. Amino acids: CASGLNRDNGHEQYF. The rearrangement uses TRBV23-1 and TRBJ2-7; tentatively, D is TRBD1 (6 bases). TRBV23-1 is filed as an ORF, its function uncertain. This CDR3 is built from 15 residues. V was clipped by 8 bases and J by 5 bases, with 22 bases between them.

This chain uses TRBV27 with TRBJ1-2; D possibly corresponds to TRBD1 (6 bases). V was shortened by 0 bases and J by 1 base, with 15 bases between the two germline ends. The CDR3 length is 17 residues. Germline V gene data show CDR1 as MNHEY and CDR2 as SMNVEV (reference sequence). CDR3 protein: CASSLSLGHTFNYGYTF. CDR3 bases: TGTGCCAGCAGTTTATCACTGGGACACACCTTTAACTATGGCTACACCTTC.

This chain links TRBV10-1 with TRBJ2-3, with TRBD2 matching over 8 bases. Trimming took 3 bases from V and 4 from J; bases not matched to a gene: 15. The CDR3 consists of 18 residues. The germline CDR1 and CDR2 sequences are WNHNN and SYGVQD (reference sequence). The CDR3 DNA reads TGCGCCAGCAGTGACTCCGACAGTCCGGGACTAGGCGCAGATACGCAGTATTTT. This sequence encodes CASSDSDSPGLGADTQYF.

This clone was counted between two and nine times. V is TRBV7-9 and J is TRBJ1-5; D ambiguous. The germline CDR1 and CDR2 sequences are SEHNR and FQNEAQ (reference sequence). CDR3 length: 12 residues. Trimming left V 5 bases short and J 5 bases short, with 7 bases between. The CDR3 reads CASSLNDQPQHF. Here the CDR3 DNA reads TGTGCCAGCAGCCTAAACGATCAGCCCCAGCATTTT.

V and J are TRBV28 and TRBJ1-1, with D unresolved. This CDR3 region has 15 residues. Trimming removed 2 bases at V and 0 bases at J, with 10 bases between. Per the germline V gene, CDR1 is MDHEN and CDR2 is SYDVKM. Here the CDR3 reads CASSLGGSLNTEAFF. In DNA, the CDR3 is TGTGCCAGCAGTTTAGGAGGCAGTTTGAACACTGAAGCTTTCTTT.

This chain's CDR3 is CASSESGDGYTF. The CDR3 DNA reads as TGTGCCAGCAGTGAAAGCGGGGATGGCTACACCTTC. The genes are TRBV2 and TRBJ1-2; D gene uncertain. In germline, CDR1 is SNHLY, CDR2 FYNNEI. The CDR3 covers 12 residues. V was trimmed by 2 bases and J by 6 bases, leaving 7 bases between them.